This T cell receptor (beta chain) is from a study of cytomegalovirus exposure and HLA in healthy donors. Findings and limits, study-wide: A later analysis showed TCR association rates differing by HLA locus, peaking at DRB1 and lowest at HLA-C. Most TCR sequences showed up rarely, but some public TCRs showed up in many donors. In vitro data verified a few CMV-associated chains as specific for CMV antigens.

The PCR employed 60 Vbeta primers together with 13 Jbeta primers. Using immunoSEQ multiplex PCR, the repertoire was profiled, and TCRdb retains in-frame clones only, with some absent. The sample gives 150,000 to 200,000 clones, over 70% of which show up once; roughly 14% is in the top ten. V lost 2 bases to trimming and J lost 6 bases; unmatched junction nucleotides: 13. Germline V CDR1 and CDR2: SEHNR, FQNEAQ (reference sequence). The CDR3 spans 19 residues. Of note for this clone: Its antigen is currently unknown.

This clonotype originated in a woman in her forties in good health and CMV-seronegative. The chain joins TRBV7-9 to TRBJ1-4; 12 bases fit TRBD1. The sequenced sample was PBMCs. The CDR3 region is CASSLRPGTGGQGDEKLFF. DNA for the CDR3: TGTGCCAGCAGCTTAAGACCCGGGACAGGGGGCCAGGGAGATGAAAAACTGTTTTTT.